This TCR beta chain derives from a study of human T cells and chemical hapten exposure. Overall study findings and caveats: Sensitization with DPC brought no change to TCRs above 1 in 1000 in frequency.

This clonotype showed up just once. Its target is unknown. The ends were cut back, 8 bases at V and 0 bases at J, with 10 bases in the middle. The CDR3 loop spans 14 amino acids. From the RACE reads, TCRdb called clonotypes with MiXCR, one entry per CDR3 protein. The sample carries around 110,000 distinct CDR3 sequences, around 10% recorded once. Time point given: patch test 1, 2 weeks after DPC sensitization. Stated treatment: therapeutic diphenylcyclopropenone sensitization with weekly scalp DPC. Donation of samples came from alopecia patients who were 18 to 70 years old and suitable for DPC. The chain recombines TRBV12-3 or TRBV12-4 with TRBJ2-2; the D gene is possibly TRBD2 (6 bases). This sample comprised whole blood, obtained in connection with sensitization to the hapten diphenylcyclopropenone (DPC). The sequence came from a woman between 50 and 59 years old with alopecia areata. Some clones in this sample may be carry-over from other donors' samples. The CDR3 DNA is TGTGCCAGCCGCGGGACGGCGAACACCGGGGAGCTGTTTTTT. Its protein is CASRGTANTGELFF.